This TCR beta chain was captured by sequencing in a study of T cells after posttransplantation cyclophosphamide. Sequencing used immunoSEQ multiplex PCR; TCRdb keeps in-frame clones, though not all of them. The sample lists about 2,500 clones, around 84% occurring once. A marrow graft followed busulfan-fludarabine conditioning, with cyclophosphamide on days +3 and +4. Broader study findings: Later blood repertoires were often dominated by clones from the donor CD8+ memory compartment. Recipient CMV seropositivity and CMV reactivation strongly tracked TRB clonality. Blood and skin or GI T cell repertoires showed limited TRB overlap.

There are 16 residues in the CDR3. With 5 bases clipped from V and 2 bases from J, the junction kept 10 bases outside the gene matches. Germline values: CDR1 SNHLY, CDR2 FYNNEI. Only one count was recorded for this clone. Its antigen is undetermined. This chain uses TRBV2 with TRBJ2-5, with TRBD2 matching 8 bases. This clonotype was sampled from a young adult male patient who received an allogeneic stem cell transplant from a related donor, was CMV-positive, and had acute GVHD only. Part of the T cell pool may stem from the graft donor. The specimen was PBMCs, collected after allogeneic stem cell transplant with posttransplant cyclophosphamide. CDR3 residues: CASSSGTRGWQETQYF. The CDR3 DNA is TGTGCCAGCAGTTCCGGGACTAGGGGCTGGCAAGAGACCCAGTACTTC.